These T cell receptor beta chains were read from a single sample in a study of cytomegalovirus exposure and HLA in healthy donors. Profiled with immunoSEQ multiplex PCR; TCRdb holds only in-frame clones, not every one. This table holds 120,000 to 150,000 clones, roughly four fifths found once. Input material: PBMCs. These receptors originate from a woman aged 40 to 50 in good health and CMV-seronegative. CDR3s include the opening cysteine and the closing phenylalanine or tryptophan. Each record gives: clone size, D gene, J gene, V gene, CDR3 protein, CDR3 DNA. A D gene is named only where the DNA matches it firmly. Part of the rows lack a size; the others show once, few, many or a class for expanded clones.

clone_size: few; d_call: -; j_call: TRBJ1-3; v_call: TRBV30; cdr3_aa: CAWSVGTKRNTIYF; cdr3_nt: TGTGCCTGGAGTGTCGGGACAAAACGAAACACCATATATTTT
clone_size: -; d_call: TRBD2; j_call: TRBJ2-3; v_call: TRBV9; cdr3_aa: CASSLTSGDSTDTQYF; cdr3_nt: TGTGCCAGCAGCCTGACTAGCGGGGATAGCACAGATACGCAGTATTTT
clone_size: -; d_call: -; j_call: TRBJ1-2; v_call: TRBV21-1; cdr3_aa: CASSLYGYTF; cdr3_nt: TGTGCCAGCAGCCTCTATGGCTACACCTTC
clone_size: -; d_call: -; j_call: TRBJ1-3; v_call: TRBV4-1; cdr3_aa: CASSQAGPGRVEPGNTIYF; cdr3_nt: TGCGCCAGCAGCCAAGCGGGTCCCGGCAGGGTCGAACCTGGAAACACCATATATTTT
clone_size: -; d_call: TRBD1; j_call: TRBJ1-3; v_call: TRBV28; cdr3_aa: CASSWNRGTGNTIYF; cdr3_nt: TGTGCCAGCAGTTGGAACAGGGGGACAGGAAACACCATATATTTT
clone_size: -; d_call: TRBD1; j_call: TRBJ1-4; v_call: TRBV5-6; cdr3_aa: CASSLSGGDEKLFF; cdr3_nt: TGTGCCAGCAGCTTGTCAGGGGGCGATGAAAAACTGTTTTTT
clone_size: few; d_call: -; j_call: TRBJ1-2; v_call: TRBV25-1; cdr3_aa: CASTPTGSHYGYTF; cdr3_nt: TGTGCCAGCACCCCCACCGGGAGCCACTATGGCTACACCTTC
clone_size: -; d_call: -; j_call: TRBJ2-1; v_call: TRBV5-1; cdr3_aa: CASSLPRDITRGEQFF; cdr3_nt: TGCGCCAGCAGCCTGCCGAGGGACATTACCCGAGGAGAGCAGTTCTTC
clone_size: -; d_call: TRBD1; j_call: TRBJ1-5; v_call: TRBV15; cdr3_aa: CATSRQDRGWNQPQHF; cdr3_nt: TGTGCCACCAGCAGACAGGACAGGGGTTGGAATCAGCCCCAGCATTTT
clone_size: -; d_call: TRBD1; j_call: TRBJ1-1; v_call: TRBV7-9; cdr3_aa: CASSFGTGGSEAFF; cdr3_nt: TGTGCCAGCAGCTTCGGGACAGGGGGATCTGAAGCTTTCTTT
clone_size: once; d_call: -; j_call: TRBJ2-1; v_call: TRBV6-5; cdr3_aa: CASSYATRTNEQFF; cdr3_nt: TGTGCCAGCAGTTACGCAACTAGGACGAATGAGCAGTTCTTC
clone_size: -; d_call: TRBD1; j_call: TRBJ1-1; v_call: TRBV5-1; cdr3_aa: CASSYGQGGTEAFF; cdr3_nt: TGCGCCAGCAGCTATGGACAGGGGGGCACTGAAGCTTTCTTT
clone_size: -; d_call: -; j_call: TRBJ2-1; v_call: TRBV7-9; cdr3_aa: CASSPPTTRFSYNEQFF; cdr3_nt: TGTGCCAGCAGCCCCCCAACTACTAGGTTCTCCTACAATGAGCAGTTCTTC
clone_size: -; d_call: TRBD1; j_call: TRBJ2-2; v_call: TRBV4-2; cdr3_aa: CASSQDAGGITGELFF; cdr3_nt: TGTGCCAGCAGCCAAGATGCAGGGGGCATAACCGGGGAGCTGTTTTTT
clone_size: -; d_call: TRBD1; j_call: TRBJ2-7; v_call: TRBV7-9; cdr3_aa: CASSRQGISYEQYF; cdr3_nt: TGTGCCAGCAGCAGACAGGGGATCTCCTACGAGCAGTACTTC
clone_size: -; d_call: -; j_call: TRBJ1-6; v_call: TRBV4-3; cdr3_aa: CASSQDGGSYNSPLHF; cdr3_nt: TGCGCCAGCAGCCAAGACGGGGGGTCCTATAATTCACCCCTCCACTTT
clone_size: -; d_call: TRBD2; j_call: TRBJ2-7; v_call: TRBV6-5; cdr3_aa: CASRTSGLYEQYF; cdr3_nt: TGTGCCAGCAGGACTAGCGGGCTCTACGAGCAGTACTTC
clone_size: few; d_call: -; j_call: TRBJ1-5; v_call: TRBV19; cdr3_aa: CASTLFLSGNQPQHF; cdr3_nt: TGTGCCAGTACCCTCTTCCTTTCGGGCAATCAGCCCCAGCATTTT
clone_size: -; d_call: TRBD2; j_call: TRBJ2-5; v_call: TRBV5-1; cdr3_aa: CASSSLAGAEETQYF; cdr3_nt: TGCGCCAGCAGCTCTTTAGCGGGAGCCGAGGAGACCCAGTACTTC
clone_size: once; d_call: TRBD1; j_call: TRBJ1-2; v_call: TRBV19; cdr3_aa: CASSITPGQGHGYTF; cdr3_nt: TGTGCCAGTAGTATAACCCCGGGACAGGGTCACGGCTACACCTTC
clone_size: few; d_call: -; j_call: TRBJ1-1; v_call: TRBV7-2; cdr3_aa: CASSPGVGAFF; cdr3_nt: TGTGCCAGCAGTCCAGGGGTAGGAGCTTTCTTT
clone_size: few; d_call: TRBD1; j_call: TRBJ1-2; v_call: TRBV19; cdr3_aa: CASSNPYRGRNYGYTF; cdr3_nt: TGTGCCAGTAGTAACCCCTACAGGGGGCGGAACTATGGCTACACCTTC
clone_size: -; d_call: -; j_call: TRBJ2-7; v_call: TRBV6-5; cdr3_aa: CASSYSTLSYEQYF; cdr3_nt: TGTGCCAGCAGTTACTCTACTCTATCCTACGAGCAGTACTTC
clone_size: few; d_call: TRBD1; j_call: TRBJ2-3; v_call: TRBV7-6; cdr3_aa: CASSPRTGQDTQYF; cdr3_nt: TGTGCCAGCAGCCCTAGGACAGGGCAAGATACGCAGTATTTT
clone_size: once; d_call: TRBD1; j_call: TRBJ2-7; v_call: TRBV30; cdr3_aa: CAWSTTGGYEQYF; cdr3_nt: TGTGCCTGGAGTACGACAGGGGGCTACGAGCAGTACTTC
clone_size: once; d_call: -; j_call: TRBJ2-1; v_call: TRBV28; cdr3_aa: CASLPSTTYNEQFF; cdr3_nt: TGTGCCAGCCTTCCGAGTACTACCTACAATGAGCAGTTCTTC
clone_size: -; d_call: -; j_call: TRBJ1-1; v_call: TRBV7-3; cdr3_aa: CASSLERNTEAFF; cdr3_nt: TGTGCCAGCAGCTTAGAGAGGAACACTGAAGCTTTCTTT
clone_size: -; d_call: TRBD1; j_call: TRBJ2-1; v_call: TRBV5-1; cdr3_aa: CASSLPGQGVREQFF; cdr3_nt: TGCGCCAGCAGCTTACCGGGACAGGGTGTACGTGAGCAGTTCTTC
clone_size: -; d_call: TRBD2; j_call: TRBJ2-7; v_call: TRBV6-5; cdr3_aa: CASKNSGSVNYEQYF; cdr3_nt: TGTGCCAGCAAAAATAGCGGGAGCGTAAACTACGAGCAGTACTTC
clone_size: -; d_call: TRBD2; j_call: TRBJ2-3; v_call: TRBV19; cdr3_aa: CASSIGGRYTDTQYF; cdr3_nt: TGTGCCAGTAGTATTGGCGGGAGGTACACAGATACGCAGTATTTT
clone_size: -; d_call: -; j_call: TRBJ1-2; v_call: TRBV19; cdr3_aa: CASSIPARSGYTF; cdr3_nt: TGTGCCAGTAGTATCCCCGCTCGGAGTGGCTACACCTTC
clone_size: -; d_call: TRBD1; j_call: TRBJ1-1; v_call: TRBV5-1; cdr3_aa: CASSSTGTDTEAFF; cdr3_nt: TGCGCCAGCAGCTCAACCGGGACAGACACTGAAGCTTTCTTT
clone_size: -; d_call: -; j_call: TRBJ1-3; v_call: TRBV2; cdr3_aa: CASSVGVPSGNTIYF; cdr3_nt: TGTGCCAGCAGTGTTGGAGTTCCCTCTGGAAACACCATATATTTT
clone_size: -; d_call: TRBD2; j_call: TRBJ2-7; v_call: TRBV7-6; cdr3_aa: CASSLTGGSSEQYF; cdr3_nt: TGTGCCAGCAGCTTGACGGGGGGGTCCAGCGAGCAGTACTTC
clone_size: -; d_call: -; j_call: TRBJ1-3; v_call: TRBV27; cdr3_aa: CASSPAPSSKYLRNTIYF; cdr3_nt: TGTGCCAGCAGTCCAGCGCCGAGCTCCAAATATCTGCGAAACACCATATATTTT
clone_size: -; d_call: TRBD2; j_call: TRBJ2-1; v_call: TRBV5-5; cdr3_aa: CASSFSGTNYEQFF; cdr3_nt: TGTGCCAGCAGCTTCTCCGGGACTAATTATGAGCAGTTCTTC
clone_size: -; d_call: -; j_call: TRBJ1-2; v_call: TRBV6-5; cdr3_aa: CASSYGRNYGYTF; cdr3_nt: TGTGCCAGCAGTTACGGCAGAAACTATGGCTACACCTTC
clone_size: -; d_call: TRBD1; j_call: TRBJ1-2; v_call: TRBV7-6; cdr3_aa: CASSMTGLSGYTF; cdr3_nt: TGTGCCAGCAGCATGACAGGGCTTAGTGGCTACACCTTC
clone_size: -; d_call: -; j_call: TRBJ1-5; v_call: TRBV5-1; cdr3_aa: CASSPGGAGGNQPQHF; cdr3_nt: TGCGCCAGCAGTCCGGGGGGGGCTGGTGGCAATCAGCCCCAGCATTTT
clone_size: -; d_call: -; j_call: TRBJ1-1; v_call: TRBV2; cdr3_aa: CASNREMNTEAFF; cdr3_nt: TGTGCCAGCAATAGGGAGATGAACACTGAAGCTTTCTTT
clone_size: -; d_call: TRBD2; j_call: TRBJ2-1; v_call: TRBV2; cdr3_aa: CASSGAGGRDEQFF; cdr3_nt: TGTGCCAGCAGTGGGGCGGGAGGGCGGGATGAGCAGTTCTTC